Listed here are 30 T cell receptor beta chains from one sample, sequenced in a study of CXCR3-negative and CXCR3-positive naive CD8 T cells. UMI-labeled 5' RACE TRB cDNA libraries were prepared from the cells. TCRdb reprocessed the 5' RACE reads and keeps a single row for each CDR3 protein, giving no DNA. Its table lists approximately 9,700 distinct CDR3 sequences. Input material: naive CXCR3- CD8+ T cells from blood. Regarding subset: CD45RO-CCR7+CD27+CD95- naive CD8+ T cells lacking CXCR3 (TNR3-). These receptor sequences come from a human donor in good health. Some clones in this sample may be carry-over from other donors' samples.

The V gene is TRBV2, the J gene TRBJ2-3. Germline CDR1 is SNHLY and CDR2 is FYNNEI. The CDR3 consists of 13 residues. This CDR3 is CASERESTDTQYF.

This rearrangement joins TRBV2 to TRBJ2-3; with no DNA, the TCRdb D assignment of TRBD2 cannot be verified. The CDR3 consists of 14 residues. CDR1 is SNHLY, CDR2 FYNNEI, per germline. This chain's CDR3 is CARTAGGVTDTQYF. Filled out from reference TRBV2 and TRBJ2-3, the complete variable domain reads EPEVTQTPSHQVTQMGQEVILRCVPISNHLYFYWYRQILGQKVEFLVSFYNNEISEKSEIFDDQFSVERPDGSNFTLKIRSTKLEDSAMYFCARTAGGVTDTQYFGPGTRLTVL.

The CDR3 loop is CASSEQSSYEQYF. The chain combines TRBV7-9 with TRBJ2-7. The CDR3 contains 13 residues. CDR1 and CDR2 from the germline V gene are SEHNR and FQNEAQ (reference sequence).

The gene calls are TRBV29-1 and TRBJ2-1; the D call of TRBD2 rests on TCRdb alone, since no DNA is present to check it. In germline, CDR1 is SQVTM, CDR2 ANQGSEA. This CDR3 contains 17 residues. CDR3 amino acids: CSVEDWETSGRDNEQFF.

V and J are TRBV29-1 and TRBJ1-1; TCRdb outputs TRBD1, but without DNA this stays unchecked. From germline, CDR1 is SQVTM and CDR2 ANQGSEA. There are 11 residues in the CDR3. CDR3 region: CSVRGETEAFF.

This clonotype registers medium-sized by frequency. This rearrangement joins TRBV14 to TRBJ2-3; TCRdb gives TRBD2 as the D gene, but with no DNA this cannot be confirmed. Germline CDR1 is SGHDN and CDR2 is FVKESK. The CDR3 length is 15 residues. The CDR3 protein is CASSQVPSATDTQYF.

This clonotype ranks as medium-sized (0.01 to 0.1%) in terms of frequency. This chain uses TRBV19 with TRBJ2-7; lacking DNA, the TRBD2 call made by TCRdb goes unchecked. Germline assignment: CDR1 LNHDA and CDR2 SQIVND (reference sequence). The CDR3 totals 16 residues. This CDR3 reads CASSIFGGSGRYEQYF. Variable domain in full (rest from reference TRBV19 and TRBJ2-7): DGGITQSPKYLFRKEGQNVTLSCEQNLNHDAMYWYRQDPGQGLRLIYYSQIVNDFQKGDIAEGYSVSREKKESFPLTVTSAQKNPTAFYLCASSIFGGSGRYEQYFGPGTRLTVT.

The rearrangement joins TRBV3-1 to TRBJ1-2. The germline V gene encodes CDR1 LGHDT and CDR2 YNNKEL (reference sequence). The CDR3 spans 13 residues. The CDR3 loop is CASSQELWDGYTF.

The genes are TRBV29-1 and TRBJ2-5; TCRdb indicates TRBD1, and absent DNA this call remains unverified. This CDR3 region has 17 residues. Germline V gene sequence: CDR1 SQVTM, CDR2 ANQGSEA. Here the CDR3 reads CSVEAPQGDWDQETQYF.

The chain carries TRBV5-1 and TRBJ2-3; TCRdb outputs TRBD1, but without DNA this stays unchecked. This CDR3 is 17 amino acids long. In germline, CDR1 is SGHRS, CDR2 YFSETQ. Here the CDR3 reads CASSLAEQGSNADTQYF.

The V gene is TRBV10-3, the J gene TRBJ2-1; the D call of TRBD2 rests on TCRdb alone, since no DNA is present to check it. Per the germline V gene, CDR1 is ENHRY and CDR2 is SYGVKD. The CDR3 consists of 15 residues. CDR3 sequence reads: CAISGAGGPDNEQFF.

According to its frequency, this clonotype is medium-sized. The chain is built from TRBV6-6 and TRBJ2-3; TCRdb names TRBD1, which stays unverified in the absence of DNA. Germline lookup yields CDR1 MNHNY and CDR2 SVGAGI (reference sequence). The CDR3 runs 16 residues. The CDR3 loop is CASSPPGGESTDTQYF.

The chain employs TRBV2 and TRBJ2-1. Per germline, CDR1 SNHLY and CDR2 FYNNEI. The CDR3 has 16 residues. CDR3 sequence reads: CASSDLAGASYNEQFF.

The J gene is TRBJ2-5, the V gene TRBV29-1; the TCRdb D gene call, TRBD1, has no DNA to confirm it. This CDR3 contains 14 residues. The germline CDR1 and CDR2 sequences are SQVTM and ANQGSEA. This chain's CDR3 is CSGLYRTSSETQYF.

V and J are TRBV6-5 and TRBJ1-1; TCRdb indicates TRBD1, and absent DNA this call remains unverified. The CDR3 has 13 residues. The germline V gene encodes CDR1 MNHEY and CDR2 SVGAGI. The CDR3 is CASSLGGNTEAFF.

The rearrangement uses TRBV20-1 and TRBJ2-1; TCRdb's D gene call, TRBD1, goes unchecked for lack of DNA. Germline V gives CDR1 DFQATT, CDR2 SNEGSKA (reference sequence). The CDR3 is 17 amino acids. The chain's CDR3 is CSAPLLDREPIYNEQFF.

This clonotype is deemed medium-sized by its frequency. The chain links TRBV7-9 to TRBJ2-1; TCRdb picks TRBD2, but there is no DNA to check that call. Germline lookup yields CDR1 SEHNR and CDR2 FQNEAQ (reference sequence). The CDR3 extends over 15 amino acids. CDR3 amino acids: CASSARLAAYNEQFF.

This chain uses TRBV20-1 with TRBJ1-1. Germline V CDR1 and CDR2: DFQATT, SNEGSKA (reference sequence). This CDR3 region has 12 residues. CDR3 protein: CSVPLGVTEAFF.

CDR3 loop: CASSFSWDNEQFF. V is TRBV7-9 and J is TRBJ2-1. The length of the CDR3 is 13 residues. Per germline, CDR1 SEHNR and CDR2 FQNEAQ (reference sequence).

This clonotype is called medium-sized based on its frequency. The chain employs TRBV27 and TRBJ1-1. The CDR3 covers 16 residues. The germline V gene has CDR1 MNHEY and CDR2 SMNVEV (reference sequence). The CDR3 protein is CASSLGLISGRTEAFF.

This clonotype is medium-sized (0.01 to 0.1%) by frequency. V is TRBV7-9 and J is TRBJ2-1; TCRdb lists TRBD1, though no DNA is available to test this call. The V gene's germline CDR1 is SEHNR and CDR2 FQNEAQ (reference sequence). The CDR3 contains 12 residues. The CDR3 loop reads CASRTGINEQFF.

The chain couples TRBV23-1 to TRBJ1-1; TCRdb's D call of TRBD1 is untestable without DNA. TRBV23-1 is treated as an ORF (open reading frame) with a function not yet certain. CDR3 size: 14 residues. The CDR3 here is CASSQSSRGTEAFF.

The V gene is TRBV29-1, the J gene TRBJ2-2. CDR3 size: 14 residues. Germline loops: CDR1 SQVTM, CDR2 ANQGSEA. The CDR3 sequence: CSVVGRQNTGELFF.

This clonotype shows up as medium-sized by frequency. The V gene is TRBV29-1, the J gene TRBJ2-1. The CDR3 extends over 15 amino acids. In germline, CDR1 is SQVTM, CDR2 ANQGSEA. CDR3 in amino acids: CSVEVDGPTYNEQFF.

The chain has TRBV27 and TRBJ1-1. The CDR3 has 13 amino acids. Looked up from germline, CDR1 is MNHEY and CDR2 is SMNVEV (reference sequence). The CDR3 spells CASSREGYTEAFF.

CDR3 region: CASTKPGQIIGGTDTQYF. The rearrangement joins TRBV7-9 to TRBJ2-3; checking the TCRdb D call of TRBD1 is not possible without DNA. This CDR3 has 18 amino acids. CDR1 and CDR2 from the germline V gene are SEHNR and FQNEAQ (reference sequence).

The chain links TRBV29-1 to TRBJ1-1; no DNA is available, so the TRBD1 call from TCRdb remains unchecked. Germline V gene data show CDR1 as SQVTM and CDR2 as ANQGSEA. The length of the CDR3 is 15 residues. CDR3 region: CSVEGDRGRVTEAFF.

The chain couples TRBV9 to TRBJ2-2. Germline-derived CDR1 and CDR2 are SGDLS and YYNGEE. This CDR3 comprises 15 residues. The CDR3 is CASSVDGTNTGELFF.

The V and J genes are TRBV11-1 and TRBJ2-3; no DNA is available, so the TRBD1 call from TCRdb remains unchecked. This CDR3 region has 17 residues. CDR1 is SGHAT, CDR2 FQDESV, per germline (reference sequence). The CDR3 sequence is CASSSPTGTGDGDTQYF. The entire variable domain, with the rest obtained from reference TRBV11-1 and TRBJ2-3, is as follows: EAEVAQSPRYKITEKSQAVAFWCDPISGHATLYWYRQILGQGPELLVQFQDESVVDDSQLPKDRFSAERLKGVDSTLKIQPAELGDSAMYLCASSSPTGTGDGDTQYFGPGTRLTVL.

This clonotype ranks as medium-sized in terms of frequency. The rearrangement joins TRBV15 to TRBJ2-5; the TRBD1 assignment by TCRdb is unverifiable without DNA. The CDR3 extends over 17 amino acids. The V gene's germline CDR1 is LNHNV and CDR2 YYDKDF (reference sequence). The CDR3 protein is CATSREAGNWVEKTQYF.